A selection of T cell receptor beta chains follows, all from one sample in a study of blood T cell repertoires in COVID-19. Clones were sequenced by immunoSEQ multiplex PCR, and TCRdb holds only the in-frame ones, with some missing. This table holds some 190,000 clones, just over 85% found once. The sample consisted of peripheral blood. These receptors all stem from a man younger than 35 with active or convalescent COVID-19. CDR3s include the opening cysteine and the closing phenylalanine or tryptophan. A D gene is named only where the DNA matches it firmly. Part of the rows lack a size; the others show once, few, many or a class for expanded clones.

len	v_gene	d_gene	abundance	j_gene	CDR3nt	CDR3aa
16	TRBV10-2	-	-	TRBJ2-6	TGCGCCAGCAGTGAGTCGGAGTTCTCTGGGGCCAACGTCCTGACTTTC	CASSESEFSGANVLTF
15	TRBV9	-	-	TRBJ2-2	TGTGCCAGCAGCGTAAATGTGGGAGGCACCGGGGAGCTGTTTTTT	CASSVNVGGTGELFF
11	TRBV6-5	TRBD1	-	TRBJ1-1	TGTGCCAGCAGACAGGGGACTGAAGCTTTCTTT	CASRQGTEAFF
14	TRBV19	TRBD1	-	TRBJ1-2	TGTGCCAGTAGTATGGACAGGGCATGGTATGGCTACACCTTC	CASSMDRAWYGYTF
16	TRBV19	TRBD2	-	TRBJ2-3	TGTGCCAGTAGTAGGGGACTAGGAGCGAGCACAGATACGCAGTATTTT	CASSRGLGASTDTQYF
16	TRBV29-1	TRBD1	-	TRBJ1-1	TGCAGCGTGGTACCGGGACAGGGGGCGCGGAACACTGAAGCTTTCTTT	CSVVPGQGARNTEAFF
14	TRBV5-1	-	-	TRBJ2-7	TGCGCCAGCAGCCAAACACGCAGGGTGGACGAGCAGTACTTC	CASSQTRRVDEQYF
11	TRBV2	-	-	TRBJ1-6	TGTGCCAGCAGGGAGAATTCACCCCTCCACTTT	CASRENSPLHF
14	TRBV9	-	-	TRBJ2-7	TGTGCCAGCAGCGTAGCCAGCGGGTCCTACGAGCAGTACTTC	CASSVASGSYEQYF
14	TRBV27	-	-	TRBJ2-6	TGTGCCAGCAGATACAGCTCTGGGGCCAACGTCCTGACTTTC	CASRYSSGANVLTF
14	TRBV6-5	-	-	TRBJ2-5	TGTGCCAGCACCCCGGACAGAATGGGAGAGACCCAGTACTTC	CASTPDRMGETQYF
14	TRBV7-2	-	-	TRBJ2-7	TGTGCCAGCAGCTCCGGACCCGGGGTTTACGAGCAGTACTTC	CASSSGPGVYEQYF
15	TRBV18	-	-	TRBJ1-1	TGTGCCAGCTCACCAACCAGGGATTTGAACACTGAAGCTTTCTTT	CASSPTRDLNTEAFF
17	TRBV29-1	-	-	TRBJ2-7	TGCAGCGTTGAAGATACACAGGTCCGTCCCGGAATTTACGAGCAGTACTTC	CSVEDTQVRPGIYEQYF
13	TRBV27	-	-	TRBJ2-5	TGTGCCAGCAGCCCCCCCCGGCAAGAGACCCAGTACTTC	CASSPPRQETQYF
12	TRBV7-2	TRBD1	once	TRBJ1-1	TGTGCCAGCAGCGCTCACAGGGGAGCAGCTTTCTTT	CASSAHRGAAFF
16	TRBV4-3	TRBD2	few	TRBJ2-3	TGCGCCAGCAGCCCCTCCGGTGGTAGCGGGTCAGATACGCAGTATTTT	CASSPSGGSGSDTQYF
13	TRBV6-4	-	-	TRBJ2-5	TGTGCCAGCAGTGTCCAGGGCGGAGAGACCCAGTACTTC	CASSVQGGETQYF
15	TRBV19	-	once	TRBJ2-1	TGTGCCAGTACCAGGGGGGTATTGGGTAGCAATGAGCAGTTCTTC	CASTRGVLGSNEQFF
12	TRBV12-3/TRBV12-4	-	-	TRBJ2-7	TGTGCCAGCAGCCTGACGGGGGACGAGCAGTACTTC	CASSLTGDEQYF
15	TRBV2	-	-	TRBJ1-5	TGTGCCAGCAGTTTGGGGGCAGGGTTTCATCAGCCCCAGCATTTT	CASSLGAGFHQPQHF
10	TRBV18	-	-	TRBJ2-1	TGTGCCAGCGAGTCACGTGAGCAGTTCTTC	CASESREQFF
12	TRBV5-1	-	-	TRBJ2-5	TGCGCCAGCAGCCTCCACCAAGAGACCCAGTACTTC	CASSLHQETQYF
15	TRBV5-4	TRBD1	-	TRBJ2-1	TGTGCCAGCAGCGGCCGGGACAGGGCGGTCAATGAGCAGTTCTTC	CASSGRDRAVNEQFF
11	TRBV28	-	-	TRBJ2-7	TGTGCCAGCAGTTGGAGGTACGAGCAGTACTTC	CASSWRYEQYF
15	TRBV5-6	TRBD2	few	TRBJ2-1	TGTGCCAGCAGCCGGTGGACTAGCGGTGGCAATGAGCAGTTCTTC	CASSRWTSGGNEQFF
15	TRBV28	-	-	TRBJ1-5	TGTGCCAGCACGTTACTTACAGGGAAAGGTCAGCCCCAGCATTTT	CASTLLTGKGQPQHF
14	TRBV27	-	-	TRBJ1-2	TGTGCCAGCAGTTACCTTGGACAGCATTTTGGCTACACCTTC	CASSYLGQHFGYTF
16	TRBV4-2	TRBD2	once	TRBJ2-1	TGTGCCAGCAGCCTAGATCTCCTAGCGGGATACAATGAGCAGTTCTTC	CASSLDLLAGYNEQFF
14	TRBV19	TRBD1	-	TRBJ2-7	TGTGCCAGTAGTACCGGGACAGGGACCTCCGAGCAGTACTTC	CASSTGTGTSEQYF
14	TRBV5-1	-	-	TRBJ2-7	TGCGCCAGCAGCTTGGGGAACAGGGCCTACGAGCAGTACTTC	CASSLGNRAYEQYF
19	TRBV27	-	once	TRBJ1-2	TGTGCCAGCAGTGTGGTGGGCCCCGGGTGGGGCTCTTTCTTCTATGGCTACACCTTC	CASSVVGPGWGSFFYGYTF
15	TRBV18	TRBD1	-	TRBJ1-1	TGTGCCAGCTCGCGGGACAGGGAAAGAGTAACTGAAGCTTTCTTT	CASSRDRERVTEAFF
15	TRBV9	-	-	TRBJ2-3	TGTGCCAGCAGCGTAGTTCCCCTAGCTTCAGATACGCAGTATTTT	CASSVVPLASDTQYF
17	TRBV19	TRBD1	-	TRBJ1-4	TGTGCCAGTACCCCCCTGGGGCAGGGGGCAACTAATGAAAAACTGTTTTTT	CASTPLGQGATNEKLFF
13	TRBV29-1	-	-	TRBJ2-2	TGCAGCGTTGATGAGGGCGGGCGCGGGGAGCTGTTTTTT	CSVDEGGRGELFF
13	TRBV7-9	-	-	TRBJ2-1	TGTGCCAGCAGCCAGAGCCGGGAAAATGAGCAGTTCTTC	CASSQSRENEQFF
15	TRBV11-3	TRBD2	-	TRBJ2-2	TGTGCCAGCAGCTTAGGGGACTATTCCACCGGGGAGCTGTTTTTT	CASSLGDYSTGELFF
16	TRBV4-2	TRBD2	-	TRBJ2-1	TGTGCCAGCAGCTCCCGGATGGCGGGAGACTACAATGAGCAGTTCTTC	CASSSRMAGDYNEQFF
17	TRBV3-1/TRBV3-2	TRBD2	-	TRBJ2-3	TGTGCCAGCAGCCAAGATCGGCCGGGGGACTACACAGATACGCAGTATTTT	CASSQDRPGDYTDTQYF
16	TRBV19	TRBD2	-	TRBJ2-7	TGTGCCAGTAGTAGCGGTGGGACTAGCGGAGCCTACGAGCAGTACTTC	CASSSGGTSGAYEQYF
19	TRBV11-2	TRBD2	-	TRBJ2-1	TGTGCCAGCAGCTTATTGGGGCTAGCGGGATGGGGCTCCTACAATGAGCAGTTCTTC	CASSLLGLAGWGSYNEQFF
14	TRBV6-5	TRBD2	-	TRBJ2-7	TGTGCCAGCACCCGGGCCGGGACTAGCTACGAGCAGTACTTC	CASTRAGTSYEQYF
11	TRBV6-5	-	-	TRBJ1-3	TGTGCCAGCGTCCTTGGAAACACCATATATTTT	CASVLGNTIYF
15	TRBV5-6	-	-	TRBJ1-5	TGTGCCAGCAGCCGAGGGAGGGCTAGCAATCAGCCCCAGCATTTT	CASSRGRASNQPQHF
16	TRBV19	TRBD2	once	TRBJ2-3	TGTGCCAGTAGTATAGATCAGGGCGGGAGGACAGATACGCAGTATTTT	CASSIDQGGRTDTQYF
14	TRBV5-4	-	-	TRBJ1-6	TGTGCCAGCAGCCTAGACAGGTTCAATTCACCCCTCCACTTT	CASSLDRFNSPLHF
19	TRBV7-9	-	-	TRBJ2-6	TGTGCCAGCTGCTTATGGCGGGGGCGGGGAAAAGCTGGGGCCAACGTCCTGACTTTC	CASCLWRGRGKAGANVLTF
16	TRBV27	-	-	TRBJ1-5	TGTGCCAGCAGTTTATCGGGAGGTCTCGGCAATCAGCCCCAGCATTTT	CASSLSGGLGNQPQHF
16	TRBV28	-	-	TRBJ2-7	TGTGCCAGCAGTTTCGCTATCGGGACTCGGGGCTACGAGCAGTACTTC	CASSFAIGTRGYEQYF
13	TRBV2	TRBD2	once	TRBJ2-2	TGTGCCAGCGGACTAGCGGGAGAAGGGGAGCTGTTTTTT	CASGLAGEGELFF
17	TRBV30	TRBD1	-	TRBJ1-1	TGTGCCTGGAGTGTAGTCAGGGGGAGGACCATGAACACTGAAGCTTTCTTT	CAWSVVRGRTMNTEAFF
14	TRBV28	TRBD1	-	TRBJ2-1	TGTGCCAGCAGTTTAGTGACAGGGTACAATGAGCAGTTCTTC	CASSLVTGYNEQFF
14	TRBV5-6	TRBD2	-	TRBJ2-7	TGTGCCAGCAGCAGGGACTACTTCTCCTACGAGCAGTACTTC	CASSRDYFSYEQYF
18	TRBV9	TRBD1	-	TRBJ1-2	TGTGCCAGCAGCGTACTGCCGGACAGGGGGCGGCATTACTATGGCTACACCTTC	CASSVLPDRGRHYYGYTF
16	TRBV19	TRBD1	-	TRBJ1-2	TGTGCCAGTCCACGTCGGACAGGAGAGAACTATCACGGCTACACCTTC	CASPRRTGENYHGYTF
13	TRBV6-6	-	-	TRBJ1-5	TGTGCCAGCACCTCGGTCCTTAATCAGCCCCAGCATTTT	CASTSVLNQPQHF